A selection of T cell receptor beta chains follows, all from one sample in a study of shared clonotypes between healthy human individuals. Sequencing used immunoSEQ multiplex PCR; TCRdb keeps in-frame clones, though not all of them. The sample yields 520,000 or so clones, approximately 85% seen once. The sample taken for sequencing was PBMCs. The receptors were gathered from a woman aged 40-49 years in good health. Some clones in this sample may be carry-over from other donors' samples. Each CDR3 is given with its conserved first and last residue. The D gene is left open where the match is weak. Expanded clones are given a class, and other clones once, few, many or no size at all.

size: .; D: .; V: TRBV7-3; J: TRBJ2-5; CDR3: CASSLELQETQYF; DNA: TGTGCCAGCAGCTTAGAATTACAAGAGACCCAGTACTTC
size: .; D: .; V: TRBV7-9; J: TRBJ1-1; CDR3: CASSLLMAEAFF; DNA: TGTGCCAGCAGCCTCCTAATGGCTGAAGCTTTCTTT
size: once; D: .; V: TRBV7-2; J: TRBJ2-5; CDR3: CASSLYGQETQYF; DNA: TGTGCCAGCAGCTTATACGGTCAAGAGACCCAGTACTTC
size: once; D: .; V: TRBV12-5; J: TRBJ2-1; CDR3: CASGYGLQGRYNEQFF; DNA: TGTGCTAGTGGTTACGGACTGCAGGGTCGATACAATGAGCAGTTCTTC
size: .; D: .; V: TRBV10-3; J: TRBJ2-2; CDR3: CAISEAGGPGELFF; DNA: TGTGCCATCAGTGAGGCAGGCGGTCCCGGGGAGCTGTTTTTT
size: .; D: .; V: TRBV5-1; J: TRBJ2-3; CDR3: CASSLTRTSSTDTQYF; DNA: TGCGCCAGCAGCTTGACCAGAACTAGCTCCACAGATACGCAGTATTTT
size: .; D: TRBD2; V: TRBV5-4; J: TRBJ2-7; CDR3: CASSRGGIDNEQYF; DNA: TGTGCCAGCAGTCGGGGGGGTATCGATAACGAGCAGTACTTC
size: .; D: TRBD2; V: TRBV18; J: TRBJ2-2; CDR3: CASSPQLAGDAGELFF; DNA: TGTGCCAGCTCACCCCAACTAGCGGGAGACGCCGGGGAGCTGTTTTTT
size: .; D: TRBD2; V: TRBV5-4; J: TRBJ2-7; CDR3: CASSPGGGNVYEQYF; DNA: TGTGCCAGCAGCCCGGGGGGGGGAAATGTCTACGAGCAGTACTTC
size: .; D: .; V: TRBV5-1; J: TRBJ1-1; CDR3: CASSLASGNAEAFF; DNA: TGCGCCAGCAGCTTGGCTTCAGGGAACGCTGAAGCTTTCTTT
size: .; D: .; V: TRBV28; J: TRBJ2-7; CDR3: CASFPLAGGGLDEQYF; DNA: TGTGCCAGCTTCCCACTGGCGGGTGGGGGGCTGGACGAGCAGTACTTC
size: .; D: TRBD2; V: TRBV4-3; J: TRBJ2-3; CDR3: CASSQARGLAGDPDTQYF; DNA: TGCGCCAGCAGCCAAGCCCGGGGACTAGCGGGAGATCCAGATACGCAGTATTTT
size: .; D: TRBD2; V: TRBV29-1; J: TRBJ2-5; CDR3: CSVERLAGERETQYF; DNA: TGCAGCGTTGAACGACTAGCGGGAGAGAGGGAGACCCAGTACTTC